The source of this TCR beta chain is a study of T cells in Graves' hyperthyroidism and ophthalmopathy. General observations from the study: Most thyroid clonotypes expanded above 0.001 appeared in blood too.

This clonotype was observed a few times. The antigen is unknown. In the ophthalmopathy cohort, Clinical Activity Score was at least 3, NOSPECS grade at least 4, and duration under 3 months. Out of 8.5 to 10 ml of fresh peripheral blood came the PBMCs. The CDR3 contains 14 residues. The V gene lost 0 bases and the J gene lost 5 bases, with 11 bases spanning the gap. Germline V gene data show CDR1 as SGHVS and CDR2 as FQNEAQ. RNA transcripts provided the source from which TCR beta CDR3 regions were amplified. The HTBI primer set was used in a first-round RT-PCR of the TCR CDR3. TCRdb used MiXCR to reprocess the multiplex PCR reads, holding one entry per CDR3 protein. The sample shows around 690,000 distinct CDR3 sequences, less than 25% of them seen only once.

The V call is TRBV7-8, the J call TRBJ2-7; tentatively, D is TRBD1 (5 bases). The receptor was isolated from a man aged 30 to 45 with Graves' ophthalmopathy. Sequencing was carried out using blood. CDR3 loop: CASSLAGRGDEQYF. Written as DNA, the CDR3 is TGTGCCAGCAGCTTAGCGGGAAGGGGCGACGAGCAGTACTTC.